Sequencing of this T cell receptor (beta chain) was carried out in a study of Graves' ophthalmopathy and Graves' hyperthyroidism. Using RNA transcripts, the TCR beta CDR3 regions were amplified. A first-round RT-PCR used HTBI primers, followed by a second-round multiplex PCR. TCRdb used MiXCR to reprocess the multiplex PCR reads, holding one entry per CDR3 protein. The sample comprises 650,000 to 900,000 distinct CDR3 sequences, 40% of which are singletons, and 44% rests with the top ten. The CDR3 runs 13 residues. Trimming pared 5 bases from V and 5 bases from J, leaving 13 bases between. Germline CDR1 and CDR2: DFQATT and SNEGSKA (reference sequence). This clonotype has at least ten counts.

Sequences were obtained from peripheral blood. The sequence was obtained from an adult man with Graves' ophthalmopathy. The rearrangement joins TRBV20-1 to TRBJ1-5; tentatively, D is TRBD1 (5 bases). The CDR3 DNA follows: TGCAGTGCTTGGCGGGGGGGAGATCAGCCCCAGCATTTT. It codes for CSAWRGGDQPQHF.